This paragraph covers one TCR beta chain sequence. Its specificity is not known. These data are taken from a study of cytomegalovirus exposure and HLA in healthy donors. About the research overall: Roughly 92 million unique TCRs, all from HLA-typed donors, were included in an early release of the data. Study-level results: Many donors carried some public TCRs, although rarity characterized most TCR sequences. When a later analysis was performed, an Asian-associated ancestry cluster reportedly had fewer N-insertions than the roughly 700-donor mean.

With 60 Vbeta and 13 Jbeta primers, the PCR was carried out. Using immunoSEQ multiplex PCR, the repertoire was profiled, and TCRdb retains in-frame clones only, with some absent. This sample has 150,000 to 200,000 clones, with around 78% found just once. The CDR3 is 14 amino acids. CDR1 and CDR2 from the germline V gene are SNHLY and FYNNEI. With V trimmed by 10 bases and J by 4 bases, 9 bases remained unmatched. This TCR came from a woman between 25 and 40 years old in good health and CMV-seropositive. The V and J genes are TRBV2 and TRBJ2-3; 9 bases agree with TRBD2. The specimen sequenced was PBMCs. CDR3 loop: CATLAGDVADTQYF. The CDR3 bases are TGTGCCACCTTAGCGGGAGATGTCGCAGATACGCAGTATTTT.